The 25 T cell receptor beta chains below all came from one sample that was sequenced in a study of shared clonotypes between healthy human individuals. Clones were sequenced by immunoSEQ multiplex PCR, and TCRdb holds only the in-frame ones, with some missing. The repertoire has 2 million to 3 million clones, 80% to 95% of them found once; the top ten carry about 0.34%. Sequenced sample: naive CD4+ T cells from PBMCs. Subset of the sample: CD45RA+ positively selected. These receptors were taken from a man aged 18 to 29 in good health. Some clones in this sample may be carry-over from other donors' samples.

The J gene is TRBJ2-1, the V gene TRBV25-1, with D possibly being TRBD2 (6 bases). Deletions cut 4 bases from V and 0 bases from J, with 13 bases between. This CDR3 is built from 16 residues. In germline, CDR1 is MGHDK, CDR2 SYGVNS. The CDR3 nucleotides read TGTGCCAGCAGTGCTTCGGACGGGAGCTCCTACAATGAGCAGTTCTTC. This codes for CASSASDGSSYNEQFF.

Turning to this clone: This sample also contains other DNA sequences that code for the same CDR3. This sequence joins TRBV28 and TRBJ2-7, with D maybe TRBD1 (6 bases). Trimming removed 6 bases from V and 2 bases from J, with 8 bases in between. The CDR3 is 12 residues long. The germline CDR1 and CDR2 sequences are MDHEN and SYDVKM. The CDR3 is CASRDRAYEQYF. The CDR3 DNA reads as TGTGCCAGCAGGGACAGAGCCTACGAGCAGTACTTC.

The chain employs TRBV5-1 and TRBJ2-5, with D perhaps matching TRBD2 (6 bases). The CDR3 is 15 amino acids. With 6 bases removed from V and 3 bases from J, the gap between germline ends came to 18 bases. Germline V gives CDR1 SGHRS, CDR2 YFSETQ. CDR3 sequence: CASTLGGSGEETQYF. The CDR3 coding sequence is TGCGCCAGCACCCTAGGAGGGTCTGGGGAAGAGACCCAGTACTTC.

The chain combines TRBV5-4 with TRBJ2-6; D uncertain. The CDR3 is 18 amino acids. The germline V gene has CDR1 SGHNT and CDR2 YYREEE (reference sequence). V lost 4 bases, J lost 2 bases, and 19 bases lay in between. The CDR3 nucleotides read TGTGCCAGCAGCGCCTCTTTAGGCTTTCTTCCTGGGGCCAACGTCCTGACTTTC. Translating it yields CASSASLGFLPGANVLTF.

The chain has TRBV30 and TRBJ1-4; 7 bases match TRBD1. CDR1 is GTSNPN and CDR2 is SVGIG in the germline V gene (reference sequence). This CDR3 is built from 16 residues. With V trimmed by 3 bases and J by 0 bases, 7 bases remained unmatched. The chain's CDR3 is CAWRNWGQTTNEKLFF. The CDR3, as DNA: TGTGCCTGGAGGAACTGGGGACAGACAACTAATGAAAAACTGTTTTTT.

V usage is TRBV11-2 and J usage is TRBJ2-1; the D call may be TRBD1 or TRBD2 (5 bases each). With 2 bases removed from V and 9 bases from J, the gap between germline ends came to 17 bases. CDR3 size: 15 residues. Germline CDR1 SGHAT, CDR2 FQNNGV. The CDR3 sequence is CASSLLGDPVGEQFF. CDR3 nucleotides: TGTGCCAGCAGCTTACTCGGGGACCCCGTTGGTGAGCAGTTCTTC.

This chain links TRBV7-9 with TRBJ2-3, with TRBD1 matching 8 bases. Trimming at V came to 3 bases and at J to 1 base, leaving 9 bases not matched to a gene. The CDR3 extends over 17 amino acids. Germline CDR1 reads SEHNR; CDR2 reads FQNEAQ (reference sequence). CDR3 DNA: TGTGCCAGCAGCTTGATTCCCGGACAGGGCGGCACAGATACGCAGTATTTT. It translates to CASSLIPGQGGTDTQYF.

This chain links TRBV18 with TRBJ1-1, with TRBD1 matching 7 bases. The V segment lost 3 bases and the J segment 0 bases; nucleotides outside the gene matches: 4. The CDR3 is 15 amino acids. Germline V lookup: CDR1 KGHSH, CDR2 LQKENI. CDR3 nucleotides: TGTGCCAGCTCACCCGGACAGGCGGTGAACACTGAAGCTTTCTTT. As protein: CASSPGQAVNTEAFF.

The rearrangement links TRBV7-2 to TRBJ2-7; weak D call: TRBD2 (5 bases). V lost 1 base to trimming and J lost 7 bases, with 20 bases between them. CDR3 size: 16 residues. Germline CDR1 and CDR2: SGHTA and FQGNSA. The CDR3 loop is CASSLDPFTSPGEQYF. The CDR3 DNA is TGTGCCAGCAGCTTAGACCCTTTTACATCCCCGGGGGAGCAGTACTTC.

The V gene is TRBV6-6, the J gene TRBJ2-4, with D unresolved. This CDR3 has 15 amino acids. The germline gives CDR1 MNHNY, CDR2 SVGAGI (reference sequence). V was trimmed by 4 bases and J by 2 bases, leaving 12 bases between them. The CDR3 DNA sequence: TGTGCCAGCAGTTCCTCCTTGGGGTCCAAAAACATTCAGTACTTC. It translates to CASSSSLGSKNIQYF.

This chain links TRBV28 with TRBJ2-7; no clear D gene. Per germline, CDR1 MDHEN and CDR2 SYDVKM. V dropped 4 bases and J dropped 4 bases, with 8 bases sitting between them. The CDR3 runs to 12 residues. As DNA, the CDR3 is TGTGCCAGCAGTTCCTTCGGATACGAGCAGTACTTC. Protein product: CASSSFGYEQYF. The full variable domain, rest sourced from reference TRBV28 and TRBJ2-7, is DVKVTQSSRYLVKRTGEKVFLECVQDMDHENMFWYRQDPGLGLRLIYFSYDVKMKEKGDIPEGYSVSREKKERFSLILESASTNQTSMYLCASSSFGYEQYFGPGTRLTVT.

This chain connects TRBV25-1 to TRBJ1-2, with 9 bases that match TRBD1. V shed 2 bases, J shed 6 bases, and the junction held 7 bases outside the gene matches. This CDR3 comprises 15 residues. Germline-derived CDR1 and CDR2 are MGHDK and SYGVNS. Written as DNA, the CDR3 is TGTGCCAGCAGTGAAAATGAAAGGACAGGGGATGGCTACACCTTC. Translating it yields CASSENERTGDGYTF.

V usage is TRBV4-3 and J usage is TRBJ2-5; 7 nucleotides agree with TRBD1. This CDR3 has 13 amino acids. V shed 2 bases and J 5 bases; nucleotides not matched to a gene: 2. The germline V gene has CDR1 LGHNA and CDR2 YSLEER. CDR3 coding DNA: TGCGCCAGCAGCCAAATACAGGGGGAGACCCAGTACTTC. Encoded protein: CASSQIQGETQYF.

This clone is a singleton in its sample. The chain joins TRBV5-5 to TRBJ1-2; 11 bases match TRBD1. The junction had 3 bases not matched to a gene; V was cut back by 5 bases and J by 6 bases. The length of the CDR3 is 13 residues. Looked up from germline, CDR1 is SGHKS and CDR2 is YYEKEE (reference sequence). DNA for the CDR3: TGTGCCAGCAGGGACAGGGGGCTAAATGGCTACACCTTC. This sequence encodes CASRDRGLNGYTF.

The V gene is TRBV5-4, the J gene TRBJ2-1, with D unclear. V lost 7 bases and J 1 base, leaving 9 bases between the germline ends. This CDR3 comprises 13 residues. CDR1 SGHNT and CDR2 YYREEE come from the germline V gene (reference sequence). CDR3 region: CASGIGSYNEQFF. DNA of the CDR3: TGTGCCAGCGGGATTGGGTCCTACAATGAGCAGTTCTTC.

V gene TRBV15 combines with J gene TRBJ1-2; tentatively, D is TRBD1 (5 bases). The CDR3 loop spans 15 amino acids. The V gene's germline CDR1 is LNHNV and CDR2 YYDKDF (reference sequence). V gave up 0 bases and J gave up 7 bases, with 15 bases separating them. The CDR3 loop is CATSRDVGGRGGYTF. The CDR3 DNA reads as TGTGCCACCAGCAGAGATGTCGGGGGTCGGGGTGGCTACACCTTC.

The rearrangement links TRBV7-9 to TRBJ2-7, with TRBD2 identical over 7 bases. This CDR3 has 15 amino acids. Germline V gene sequence: CDR1 SEHNR, CDR2 FQNEAQ (reference sequence). V trimming: 8 bases; J trimming: 4 bases; junction bases outside the gene matches: 14. CDR3: CASSESGRALYEQYF. The CDR3 DNA reads as TGTGCCAGCTCCGAGTCGGGGAGGGCCTTGTACGAGCAGTACTTC.

The rearrangement uses TRBV19 and TRBJ1-3; D ambiguous. With 7 bases removed from V and 2 bases from J, the gap between germline ends came to 12 bases. The germline gives CDR1 LNHDA, CDR2 SQIVND (reference sequence). The CDR3 spans 14 residues. CDR3 in amino acids: CASIGIVTGNTIYF. The CDR3 DNA follows: TGTGCCAGTATCGGGATAGTAACTGGAAACACCATATATTTT. Drawing the rest from reference TRBV19 and TRBJ1-3, the complete variable domain is DGGITQSPKYLFRKEGQNVTLSCEQNLNHDAMYWYRQDPGQGLRLIYYSQIVNDFQKGDIAEGYSVSREKKESFPLTVTSAQKNPTAFYLCASIGIVTGNTIYFGEGSWLTVV.

In regard to this clone: This specimen includes other DNA sequences encoding the same CDR3. The V call is TRBV9, the J call TRBJ2-5, with D unresolved. CDR3 length equals 13 residues. Germline V CDR1 and CDR2: SGDLS, YYNGEE. The V and J ends lost 0 bases and 2 bases respectively, with 5 bases between them. The CDR3 nucleotides are TGTGCCAGCAGCGTAGCACAGCAAGAGACCCAGTACTTC. Amino acids: CASSVAQQETQYF.

This CDR3 is CSATQGQETQYF. The CDR3, as DNA: TGCAGCGCTACACAGGGACAAGAGACCCAGTACTTC. V and J are TRBV29-1 and TRBJ2-5; maybe TRBD1 (6 bases). V was shortened by 7 bases and J by 2 bases, with 11 bases between the two germline ends. Per the germline V gene, CDR1 is SQVTM and CDR2 is ANQGSEA. The CDR3 extends over 12 amino acids.

The rearrangement joins TRBV29-1 to TRBJ2-3; TRBD2 is a possible D gene (6 bases). Germline V lookup: CDR1 SQVTM, CDR2 ANQGSEA. The CDR3 is 13 residues long. Deletions cut 7 bases from V and 2 bases from J, with 13 bases between. The CDR3 loop reads CSAGSGYTDTQYF. Here the CDR3 DNA reads TGCAGCGCGGGTAGCGGTTACACAGATACGCAGTATTTT.

Comment on this clone: This CDR3 is also generated by other DNA sequences in the sample. The chain links TRBV2 to TRBJ1-5, with 7 nucleotides matching TRBD1. Per germline, CDR1 SNHLY and CDR2 FYNNEI. V dropped 6 bases and J dropped 1; count of bases not matched to a gene: 3. There are 14 residues in the CDR3. CDR3 in amino acids: CASSAGGSNQPQHF. The CDR3 DNA sequence: TGTGCCAGCAGCGCAGGGGGAAGCAATCAGCCCCAGCATTTT.

The chain uses TRBV2 and TRBJ2-2; 7 bases are a match to TRBD1. This CDR3 is 12 amino acids long. V shed 5 bases and J 9 bases; nucleotides not matched to a gene: 3. CDR1 is SNHLY, CDR2 FYNNEI, per germline. The CDR3: CASSNRGRELFF. CDR3 DNA: TGTGCCAGCAGTAACAGGGGCAGGGAGCTGTTTTTT.

The chain couples TRBV7-2 to TRBJ1-3; the D gene is possibly TRBD1 (5 bases). Trimming removed 4 bases at V and 5 bases at J, with 9 bases between. Per germline, CDR1 SGHTA and CDR2 FQGNSA. CDR3 size: 13 residues. CDR3 residues: CASSWDRRNTIYF. DNA for the CDR3: TGTGCCAGCAGCTGGGACCGCAGAAACACCATATATTTT.

This chain connects TRBV19 to TRBJ1-5, with D unclear. The V and J ends lost 4 bases and 7 bases respectively, with 11 bases between them. The germline gives CDR1 LNHDA, CDR2 SQIVND (reference sequence). This CDR3 is 13 amino acids long. The CDR3 sequence is CASSTARGQPQHF. For the CDR3, the DNA is TGTGCCAGTAGTACCGCCCGAGGACAGCCCCAGCATTTT.